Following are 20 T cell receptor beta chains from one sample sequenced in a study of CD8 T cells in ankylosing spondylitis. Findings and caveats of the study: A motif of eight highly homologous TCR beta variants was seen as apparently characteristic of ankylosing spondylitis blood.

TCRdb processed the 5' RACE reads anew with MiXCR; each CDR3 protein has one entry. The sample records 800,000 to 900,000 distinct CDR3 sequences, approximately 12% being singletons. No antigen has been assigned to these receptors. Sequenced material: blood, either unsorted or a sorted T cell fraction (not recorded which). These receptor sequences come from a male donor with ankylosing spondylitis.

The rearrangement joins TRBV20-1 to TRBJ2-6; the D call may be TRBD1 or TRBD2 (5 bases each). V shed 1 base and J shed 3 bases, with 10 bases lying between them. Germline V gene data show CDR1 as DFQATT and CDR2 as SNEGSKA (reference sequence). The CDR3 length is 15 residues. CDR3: CSARGGSLGANVLTF. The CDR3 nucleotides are TGCAGTGCTAGAGGGGGGTCTCTTGGGGCCAACGTCCTGACTTTC.

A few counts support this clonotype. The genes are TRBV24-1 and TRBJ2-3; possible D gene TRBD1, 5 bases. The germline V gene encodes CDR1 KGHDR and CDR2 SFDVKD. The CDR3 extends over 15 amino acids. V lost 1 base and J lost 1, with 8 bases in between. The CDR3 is CATSDLGVGTDTQYF. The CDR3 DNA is TGTGCCACCAGTGATTTAGGGGTTGGCACAGATACGCAGTATTTT.

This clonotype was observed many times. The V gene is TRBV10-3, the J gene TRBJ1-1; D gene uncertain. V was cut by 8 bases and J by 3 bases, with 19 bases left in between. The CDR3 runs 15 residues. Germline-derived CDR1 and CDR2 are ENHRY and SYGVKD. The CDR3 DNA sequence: TGTGCCATCGGTACAGAGAGGTTTCGCGACACTGAAGCTTTCTTT. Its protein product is CAIGTERFRDTEAFF.

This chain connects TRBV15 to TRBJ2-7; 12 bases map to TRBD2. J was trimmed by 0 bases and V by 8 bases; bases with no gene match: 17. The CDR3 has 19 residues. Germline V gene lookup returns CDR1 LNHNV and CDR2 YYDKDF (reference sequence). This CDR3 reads CATSTPGLAGNLASYEQYF. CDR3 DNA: TGTGCCACCTCAACTCCGGGACTAGCGGGTAACCTCGCCTCCTACGAGCAGTACTTC.

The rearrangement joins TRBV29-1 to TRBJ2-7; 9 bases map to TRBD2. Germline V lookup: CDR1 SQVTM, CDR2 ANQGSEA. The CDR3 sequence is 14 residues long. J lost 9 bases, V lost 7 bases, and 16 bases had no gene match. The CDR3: CSATNGGRVQGQYF. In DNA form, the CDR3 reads TGCAGCGCCACGAATGGCGGGAGGGTACAGGGGCAGTACTTC.

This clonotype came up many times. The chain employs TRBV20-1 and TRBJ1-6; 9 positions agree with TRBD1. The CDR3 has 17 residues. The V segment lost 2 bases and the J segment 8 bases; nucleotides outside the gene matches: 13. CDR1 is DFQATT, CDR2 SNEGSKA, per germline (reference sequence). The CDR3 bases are TGCAGTGCTAGATCACTTGGACAGGGGTCTGTGGATTCACCCCTCCACTTT. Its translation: CSARSLGQGSVDSPLHF.

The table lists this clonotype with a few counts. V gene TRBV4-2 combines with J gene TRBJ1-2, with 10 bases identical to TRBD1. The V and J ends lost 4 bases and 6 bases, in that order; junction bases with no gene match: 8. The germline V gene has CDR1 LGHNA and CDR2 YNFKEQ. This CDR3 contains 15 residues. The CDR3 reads CASSPSRGQGNGYTF. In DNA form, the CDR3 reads TGTGCCAGCAGCCCCAGCCGGGGACAGGGGAATGGCTACACCTTC.

The CDR3 DNA follows: TGTGCCAGCACCCTGGGAGGGGTCAATTCACCCCTCCACTTT. This sequence encodes CASTLGGVNSPLHF. The rearrangement links TRBV2 to TRBJ1-6, with D possibly matching TRBD1 (5 bases). This CDR3 contains 14 residues. The germline V gene encodes CDR1 SNHLY and CDR2 FYNNEI. Trimming took 7 bases from V and 7 from J, leaving 14 bases between them.

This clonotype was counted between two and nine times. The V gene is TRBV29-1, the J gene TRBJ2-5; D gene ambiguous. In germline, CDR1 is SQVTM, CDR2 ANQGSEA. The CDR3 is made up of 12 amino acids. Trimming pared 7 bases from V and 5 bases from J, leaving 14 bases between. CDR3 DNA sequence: TGCAGCGCCCGTACTACCCCGGAGACCCAGTACTTC. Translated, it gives CSARTTPETQYF.

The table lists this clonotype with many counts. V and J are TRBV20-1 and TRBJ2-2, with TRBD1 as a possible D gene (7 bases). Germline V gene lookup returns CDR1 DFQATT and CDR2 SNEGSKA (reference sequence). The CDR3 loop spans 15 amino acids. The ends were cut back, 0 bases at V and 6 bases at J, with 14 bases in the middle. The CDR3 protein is CSARDRVRGAGELFF. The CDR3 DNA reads TGCAGTGCTAGAGATCGGGTCAGGGGGGCCGGGGAGCTGTTTTTT.

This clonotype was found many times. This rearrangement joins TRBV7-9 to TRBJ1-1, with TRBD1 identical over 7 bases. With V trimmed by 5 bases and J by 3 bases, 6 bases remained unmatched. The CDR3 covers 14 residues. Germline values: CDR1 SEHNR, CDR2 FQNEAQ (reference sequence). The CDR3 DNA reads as TGTGCCAGCAGCATTCACGACAGGGACACTGAAGCTTTCTTT. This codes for CASSIHDRDTEAFF.

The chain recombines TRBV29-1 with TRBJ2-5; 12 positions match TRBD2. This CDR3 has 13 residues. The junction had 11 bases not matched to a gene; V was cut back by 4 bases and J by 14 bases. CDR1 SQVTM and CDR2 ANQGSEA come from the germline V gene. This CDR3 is CSVGGLAGRVLYF. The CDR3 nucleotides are TGCAGCGTTGGGGGACTAGCGGGCCGGGTCCTTTACTTC.

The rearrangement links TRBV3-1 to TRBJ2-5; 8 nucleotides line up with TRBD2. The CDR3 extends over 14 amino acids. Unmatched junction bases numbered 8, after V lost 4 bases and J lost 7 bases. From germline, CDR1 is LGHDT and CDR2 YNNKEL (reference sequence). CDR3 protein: CASSLGRGARTQYF. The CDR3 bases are TGTGCCAGCAGCCTCGGGAGGGGGGCGCGGACCCAGTACTTC.

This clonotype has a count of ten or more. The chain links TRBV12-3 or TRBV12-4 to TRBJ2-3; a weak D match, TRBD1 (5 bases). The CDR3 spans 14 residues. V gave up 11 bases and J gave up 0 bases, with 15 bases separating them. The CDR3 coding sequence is TGTGCCGGACGGAGAGCAGGGAGCACAGATACGCAGTATTTT. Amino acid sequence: CAGRRAGSTDTQYF.

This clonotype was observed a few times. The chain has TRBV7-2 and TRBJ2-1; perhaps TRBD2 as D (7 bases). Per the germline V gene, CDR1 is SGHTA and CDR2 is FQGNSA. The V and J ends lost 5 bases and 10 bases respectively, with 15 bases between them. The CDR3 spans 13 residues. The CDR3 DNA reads TGTGCCAGCAGCGCCCGGGGGGCAGGGGAGCAGTTCTTC. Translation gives CASSARGAGEQFF. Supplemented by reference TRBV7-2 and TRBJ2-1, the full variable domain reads GAGVSQSPSNKVTEKGKDVELRCDPISGHTALYWYRQSLGQGLEFLIYFQGNSAPDKSGLPSDRFSAERTGGSVSTLTIQRTQQEDSAVYLCASSARGAGEQFFGPGTRLTVL.

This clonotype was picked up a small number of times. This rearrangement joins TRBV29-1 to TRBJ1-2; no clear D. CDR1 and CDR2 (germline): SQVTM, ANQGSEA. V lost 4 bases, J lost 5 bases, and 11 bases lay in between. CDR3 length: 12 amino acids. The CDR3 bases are TGCAGCGTTGCCGAATTGGGGTATGGCTACACCTTC. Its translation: CSVAELGYGYTF.

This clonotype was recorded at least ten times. CDR3 sequence reads: CASSLGGQGSYEQYF. The CDR3 DNA reads as TGTGCCAGCTCCTTGGGGGGACAGGGTTCCTACGAGCAGTACTTC. The V call is TRBV7-2, the J call TRBJ2-7; 9 nucleotides match TRBD1. Per germline, CDR1 SGHTA and CDR2 FQGNSA. V was clipped by 8 bases and J by 1 base; unmatched bases: 9. CDR3 size: 15 residues.

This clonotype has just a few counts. The CDR3 is CASSYPRTGPSYNSPLHF. The CDR3 DNA follows: TGTGCCAGCAGTTATCCGAGGACAGGGCCAAGTTATAATTCACCCCTCCACTTT. The genes are TRBV6-5 and TRBJ1-6; 8 bases fit TRBD1. CDR3 length: 18 residues. The junction had 11 bases not matched to a gene; V was cut back by 3 bases and J by 4 bases. The germline CDR1 and CDR2 sequences are MNHEY and SVGAGI.

CDR3 sequence (DNA): TGTGCCAGCATGAGGTATAGCAATCAGCCCCAGCATTTT. Amino acids: CASMRYSNQPQHF. The V call is TRBV6-6, the J call TRBJ1-5; no clear D. Trimming shortened V by 7 bases and J by 0 bases, and 7 bases separated the two germline ends. The CDR3 contains 13 residues. Looked up from germline, CDR1 is MNHNY and CDR2 is SVGAGI (reference sequence).

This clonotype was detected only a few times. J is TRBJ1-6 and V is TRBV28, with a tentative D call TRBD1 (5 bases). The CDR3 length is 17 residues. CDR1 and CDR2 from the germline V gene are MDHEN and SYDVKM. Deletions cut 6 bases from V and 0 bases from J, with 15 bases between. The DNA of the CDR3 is TGTGCCAGCAGAGCGCCGGGGCCGAGCTCCTATAATTCACCCCTCCACTTT. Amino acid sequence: CASRAPGPSSYNSPLHF.